A single sample is the source of the 30 T cell receptor beta chains below, sequenced in a study of patients and donors after allogeneic stem cell transplantation (dated by TCRdb to between 2020 and 2021). The library was produced with RT-PCR. Sequencing relied on a NextSeq 550. In-frame beta chains were kept once TCRdb had trimmed the public reads at Q25 with fastp and called clones with MiXCR. Rows with one shared CDR3 protein collapse into an entry with the most common genes and DNA. The sample table contains about a million distinct CDR3 sequences; only one count was recorded for about a sixth of them. 5% to 6.5% of the sample is taken by the ten largest. The sequenced sample consisted of blood, either unsorted or a sorted T cell fraction (not recorded which). The source is a human donor who was either an allogeneic HSCT recipient or a stem cell or donor lymphocyte infusion donor (not recorded which). It is not recorded whose cells these are; they may come from a transplant donor.

This clonotype was counted between two and nine times. V and J are TRBV12-3 or TRBV12-4 and TRBJ1-2; no definite D call. V lost 1 base and J 3 bases, leaving 12 bases between the germline ends. The CDR3 sequence is 15 residues long. CDR3 loop: CASSLGPIPDYGYTF. The DNA for the CDR3 is TGTGCCAGCAGTTTAGGACCCATCCCCGACTATGGCTACACCTTC.

The chain combines TRBV14 with TRBJ2-7; possibly TRBD1 or TRBD2 for D (5 bases each). The length of the CDR3 is 16 residues. From germline, CDR1 is SGHDN and CDR2 FVKESK. The germline V and J ends were trimmed by 1 base and 4 bases, with 17 bases remaining between them. The DNA of the CDR3 is TGTGCCAGCAGCCAAGGTTTACGAGGGGCCAGATACGAGCAGTACTTC. It translates to CASSQGLRGARYEQYF.

V is TRBV2 and J is TRBJ2-6; D gene unclear. Germline assignment: CDR1 SNHLY and CDR2 FYNNEI. V gave up 6 bases and J gave up 0 bases, with 9 bases separating them. CDR3 length equals 15 residues. The CDR3 loop is CASRVQHSGANVLTF. CDR3 DNA: TGTGCCAGCAGGGTACAGCACTCTGGGGCCAACGTCCTGACTTTC.

This clonotype was seen more than once but under ten times. The chain has TRBV6-5 and TRBJ1-5; D ambiguous. V was shortened by 0 bases and J by 7 bases, with 7 bases between the two germline ends. This CDR3 region has 13 residues. Germline CDR1 reads MNHEY; CDR2 reads SVGAGI. The CDR3 DNA follows: TGTGCCAGCAGTTACTCCCCAGCGCAGCCCCAGCATTTT. Its protein is CASSYSPAQPQHF.

V and J are TRBV28 and TRBJ1-3; D is perhaps TRBD1 (5 bases). The V gene lost 7 bases and the J gene lost 6 bases, with 13 bases spanning the gap. This CDR3 has 13 residues. Per the germline V gene, CDR1 is MDHEN and CDR2 is SYDVKM. This chain's CDR3 is CASNLSGPNTIYF. The CDR3 coding sequence is TGTGCCAGCAATTTGTCAGGGCCAAACACCATATATTTT.

The chain links TRBV29-1 to TRBJ1-5; D uncertain. Germline CDR1 reads SQVTM; CDR2 reads ANQGSEA. The length of the CDR3 is 13 residues. V shed 3 bases and J shed 5 bases, with 11 bases lying between them. In DNA, the CDR3 is TGCAGCGTTGACTCCCAAGGAGATCAGCCCCAGCATTTT. It is translated as CSVDSQGDQPQHF.

This clonotype has a handful of counts. V usage is TRBV12-3 or TRBV12-4 and J usage is TRBJ1-3; D gene ambiguous. This CDR3 is built from 17 residues. V dropped 3 bases and J dropped 0 bases, with 15 bases sitting between them. CDR3 in amino acids: CASSFRSRVGSGNTIYF. For the CDR3, the DNA is TGTGCCAGCAGTTTCAGGTCCCGAGTAGGCTCTGGAAACACCATATATTTT.

This clonotype was detected only a few times. The V call is TRBV9, the J call TRBJ2-2; D is uncertain. V was cut by 2 bases and J by 0 bases, with 8 bases left in between. There are 15 residues in the CDR3. The germline V gene encodes CDR1 SGDLS and CDR2 YYNGEE. This chain's CDR3 is CASSVGGANTGELFF. The CDR3 region has the DNA TGTGCCAGCAGCGTTGGTGGGGCGAACACCGGGGAGCTGTTTTTT.

The genes are TRBV5-1 and TRBJ2-5; no firm D call. This CDR3 has 14 amino acids. Germline loops: CDR1 SGHRS, CDR2 YFSETQ. V was clipped by 1 base and J by 1 base, with 8 bases between them. The CDR3 sequence is CASSLRPGQETQYF. The CDR3 DNA is TGCGCCAGCAGCTTGAGGCCAGGCCAAGAGACCCAGTACTTC.

This clonotype has a handful of counts. The rearrangement links TRBV9 to TRBJ1-3; the D gene is possibly TRBD1 (6 bases). Germline V gene sequence: CDR1 SGDLS, CDR2 YYNGEE. Trimming took 0 bases from V and 0 from J, leaving 13 bases between them. The CDR3 consists of 17 residues. CDR3 nucleotide sequence: TGTGCCAGCAGCGTAGTGGCAGGGGAATTCTCTGGAAACACCATATATTTT. It yields the protein CASSVVAGEFSGNTIYF.

This clonotype was picked up one time. The chain's CDR3 is CASSLRQGAGAFF. Here the CDR3 DNA reads TGTGCCAGCAGCCTTCGACAGGGGGCCGGAGCTTTCTTT. This chain joins TRBV3-1 and TRBJ1-1; TRBD1 agrees at 10 bases. V gave up 4 bases and J gave up 10 bases; unmatched junction bases: 6. The CDR3 covers 13 residues. Germline values: CDR1 LGHDT, CDR2 YNNKEL (reference sequence).

The chain links TRBV28 to TRBJ1-5; 8 bases line up with TRBD1. Germline assignment: CDR1 MDHEN and CDR2 SYDVKM. Losses at the gene ends were 6 bases for V and 6 bases for J; bases not matched to a gene: 10. The CDR3 spans 15 residues. The CDR3 is CASRATGDRSQPQHF. CDR3 in DNA: TGTGCCAGCAGAGCGACAGGGGACCGCAGTCAGCCCCAGCATTTT.

V is TRBV14 and J is TRBJ2-1; 7 bases align to TRBD1. Germline trimming cut 2 bases from V and 3 bases from J; bases unmatched to any gene: 1. The germline CDR1 and CDR2 sequences are SGHDN and FVKESK. The CDR3 spans 14 residues. In DNA, the CDR3 is TGTGCCAGCAGCCAATGGGACAGCTACAATGAGCAGTTCTTC. Translation gives CASSQWDSYNEQFF.

CDR3 loop: CATSDEYTGELFF. For the CDR3, the DNA is TGTGCCACCAGTGATGAATACACCGGGGAGCTGTTTTTT. V is TRBV24-1 and J is TRBJ2-2, with unresolved D. V was trimmed by 3 bases and J by 3 bases, leaving 4 bases between them. This CDR3 comprises 13 residues. Germline V gene lookup returns CDR1 KGHDR and CDR2 SFDVKD.

Only a few counts were recorded for this clonotype. The chain joins TRBV20-1 to TRBJ1-2; the D is unclear. The germline V gene has CDR1 DFQATT and CDR2 SNEGSKA (reference sequence). The CDR3 extends over 10 amino acids. V shed 4 bases and J shed 7 bases, with 7 bases lying between them. The CDR3 region is CSANKGGYTF. The CDR3 coding sequence is TGCAGTGCTAACAAGGGTGGCTACACCTTC.

This clonotype was recorded a few times. The genes are TRBV28 and TRBJ2-5, with 8 positions matching TRBD1. The V and J ends lost 4 bases and 5 bases, in that order; junction bases with no gene match: 12. Germline values: CDR1 MDHEN, CDR2 SYDVKM. This CDR3 comprises 16 residues. The DNA for the CDR3 is TGTGCCAGCAGTTCAGGCGCTTCAGGGGGCATGGAGACCCAGTACTTC. Amino acids: CASSSGASGGMETQYF.

The V gene is TRBV20-1, the J gene TRBJ2-7; a weak D match, TRBD2 (5 bases). Germline CDR1 DFQATT, CDR2 SNEGSKA (reference sequence). The CDR3 totals 16 residues. V shed 1 base and J shed 0 bases, with 16 bases lying between them. Here the CDR3 reads CSARAPDGVSSYEQYF. CDR3 in DNA: TGCAGTGCTAGAGCCCCTGACGGGGTCTCCTCCTACGAGCAGTACTTC.

In its sample, this clonotype was seen many times. The chain couples TRBV7-2 to TRBJ2-1, with D hard to call. V was pared by 0 bases and J by 4 bases, with 4 bases between. The CDR3 has 13 residues. Germline CDR1 and CDR2: SGHTA and FQGNSA. CDR3 sequence: CASSLAVYNEQFF. The CDR3 DNA reads TGTGCCAGCAGCTTAGCGGTGTACAATGAGCAGTTCTTC.

This clonotype was detected many times. At one boundary the junction diverges from the germline segment, which might be a read error. V gene TRBV5-1 combines with J gene TRBJ2-5; D is unclear. The germline gives CDR1 SGHRS, CDR2 YFSETQ. CDR3 length: 14 amino acids. CDR3 coding DNA: TGTGCCAGCAGTTTCCGCGGCGTCCAAGAGACCCAGTACTTC. Its translation: CASSFRGVQETQYF.

This clonotype has only a few counts. The chain uses TRBV7-3 and TRBJ2-3; D might be TRBD2 (6 bases). Germline CDR1 SGHTA, CDR2 FQGTGA. CDR3 length equals 15 residues. The V end was cut by 4 bases, the J end by 4 bases, with 15 bases between. The CDR3 region has the DNA TGTGCCAGCAGCTCTCATAGCGGCTACGCAGATACGCAGTATTTT. Its translation is CASSSHSGYADTQYF.

This clonotype has ten or more counts. The CDR3 loop reads CAISESNREETQYF. CDR3 nucleotide sequence: TGTGCCATCAGTGAAAGTAACAGGGAAGAGACCCAGTACTTC. The genes are TRBV10-3 and TRBJ2-5, with a tentative D call TRBD1 (6 bases). Trimming left V 3 bases short and J 3 bases short, with 11 bases between. Germline CDR1 ENHRY, CDR2 SYGVKD. The CDR3 has 14 residues.

The rearrangement links TRBV20-1 to TRBJ2-3; the D is unclear. Per germline, CDR1 DFQATT and CDR2 SNEGSKA (reference sequence). V was clipped by 0 bases and J by 1 base, with 11 bases between them. This CDR3 comprises 15 residues. CDR3 protein: CSARDSRRGTDTQYF. CDR3 in DNA: TGCAGTGCTAGAGATAGTCGACGGGGCACAGATACGCAGTATTTT.

The rearrangement joins TRBV5-1 to TRBJ2-1; 9 bases are a match to TRBD1. From germline, CDR1 is SGHRS and CDR2 YFSETQ. The CDR3 runs to 16 residues. J gave up 8 bases and V 3 bases, and 12 bases lay outside the gene matches. The CDR3 DNA is TGCGCCAGCAGCTCCCCCCGGGACAGGGTACTAGATGAGCAGTTCTTC. Translated: CASSSPRDRVLDEQFF.

This clonotype has just a few counts. V is TRBV14 and J is TRBJ2-3; D possibly uses TRBD1 or TRBD2 (6 bases each). Per germline, CDR1 SGHDN and CDR2 FVKESK. This CDR3 contains 15 residues. V was shortened by 3 bases and J by 3 bases, with 13 bases between the two germline ends. The CDR3 DNA is TGTGCCAGCAGCCAGGGCGGGACACCTACAGATACGCAGTATTTT. Amino acids: CASSQGGTPTDTQYF.

This clonotype was recorded many times. This chain connects TRBV7-2 to TRBJ1-3; D remains unclear. V was shortened by 3 bases and J by 10 bases, with 13 bases between the two germline ends. The CDR3 runs 13 residues. CDR1 SGHTA and CDR2 FQGNSA come from the germline V gene. This CDR3 is CASSFQRESTIYF. The DNA of the CDR3 is TGTGCCAGCAGCTTCCAAAGGGAATCAACCATATATTTT.

The chain employs TRBV25-1 and TRBJ2-7, with TRBD1 identical over 10 bases. Germline CDR1 and CDR2: MGHDK and SYGVNS. The V and J ends lost 2 bases and 6 bases, in that order; junction bases with no gene match: 10. The CDR3 extends over 16 amino acids. CDR3 amino acids: CASSERAGQGVVEQYF. CDR3 DNA sequence: TGTGCCAGCAGTGAAAGGGCAGGACAGGGGGTAGTCGAGCAGTACTTC.

The rearrangement uses TRBV20-1 and TRBJ2-5; no firm D call. The CDR3 covers 10 residues. Trimming stripped 5 bases from V and 6 bases from J, with 7 bases between. Germline lookup yields CDR1 DFQATT and CDR2 SNEGSKA (reference sequence). This CDR3 is CSAPYQTQYF. The CDR3 DNA is TGCAGTGCTCCCTACCAGACCCAGTACTTC.

This clonotype was counted a few times. The chain recombines TRBV29-1 with TRBJ2-1, with TRBD2 matching over 8 bases. Looked up from germline, CDR1 is SQVTM and CDR2 is ANQGSEA. This CDR3 contains 12 residues. The V segment lost 4 bases and the J segment 8 bases; nucleotides outside the gene matches: 4. This chain's CDR3 is CSVVGLADEQFF. CDR3 bases: TGCAGCGTTGTCGGACTAGCCGATGAGCAGTTCTTC.

This sequence joins TRBV29-1 and TRBJ1-2; a weak D match, TRBD1 (5 bases). Germline V gene sequence: CDR1 SQVTM, CDR2 ANQGSEA. V lost 0 bases and J 1 base, leaving 6 bases between the germline ends. The CDR3 totals 13 residues. Here the CDR3 reads CSVEERGNYGYTF. In nucleotides, the CDR3 is TGCAGCGTTGAAGAAAGGGGTAACTATGGCTACACCTTC.

The chain has TRBV7-2 and TRBJ2-5; the match to TRBD1 covers 7 bases. Germline lookup yields CDR1 SGHTA and CDR2 FQGNSA. The CDR3 totals 13 residues. V shed 3 bases and J 7 bases; nucleotides not matched to a gene: 5. The CDR3: CASSLGRQGTQYF. CDR3 nucleotides: TGTGCCAGCAGCTTGGGTAGACAGGGGACCCAGTACTTC.